Each of the 21 T cell receptor beta chains below was sequenced from the same sample in a study of cytomegalovirus exposure and HLA in healthy donors. In the PCR, 60 Vbeta and 13 Jbeta primers were used. Data came from immunoSEQ multiplex PCR; TCRdb stores just in-frame clones and leaves some out. The table has approximately 150,000 clones, 75% to 85% seen once. What was sequenced was PBMCs. Receptor source: a male donor in good health and CMV-seropositive.

This chain uses TRBV25-1 with TRBJ2-3; 9 bases align to TRBD2. Germline assignment: CDR1 MGHDK and CDR2 SYGVNS. V lost 6 bases, J lost 8 bases, and 9 bases stayed unmatched. CDR3 size: 14 residues. CDR3 loop: CASRSRLAGFTQYF. The CDR3 region has the DNA TGTGCCAGCAGGTCGAGGCTAGCGGGGTTTACGCAGTATTTT.

This chain uses TRBV5-1 with TRBJ1-4; a weak D match, TRBD1 (5 bases). V was clipped by 2 bases and J by 7 bases, with 12 bases between them. The length of the CDR3 is 14 residues. CDR1 SGHRS and CDR2 YFSETQ come from the germline V gene. CDR3 in DNA: TGCGCCAGCAGCTTCGGGGGGAGAGGTGAAAAACTGTTTTTT. It specifies CASSFGGRGEKLFF.

V gene TRBV7-2 combines with J gene TRBJ1-1, with TRBD1 identical over 8 bases. The CDR3 is made up of 14 amino acids. Losses at the gene ends were 2 bases for V and 5 bases for J; bases not matched to a gene: 4. Germline CDR1 and CDR2: SGHTA and FQGNSA. In nucleotides, the CDR3 is TGTGCCAGCAGCTTAAGGACAGGGATGACTGAAGCTTTCTTT. Translated: CASSLRTGMTEAFF. The full variable domain, in which reference TRBV7-2 and TRBJ1-1 provide the parts outside the CDR3, is GAGVSQSPSNKVTEKGKDVELRCDPISGHTALYWYRQSLGQGLEFLIYFQGNSAPDKSGLPSDRFSAERTGGSVSTLTIQRTQQEDSAVYLCASSLRTGMTEAFFGQGTRLTVV.

The chain employs TRBV7-9 and TRBJ1-2; D not certain. CDR3 length: 14 residues. The V end was cut by 1 base, the J end by 8 bases, with 14 bases between. Germline loops: CDR1 SEHNR, CDR2 FQNEAQ (reference sequence). In nucleotides, the CDR3 is TGTGCCAGCAGCTTAGAACAGTCTTCGGGGGGCTACACCTTC. The encoded protein is CASSLEQSSGGYTF.

This clone was observed a single time. The genes are TRBV19 and TRBJ2-3; the match to TRBD1 covers 10 bases. Germline V gives CDR1 LNHDA, CDR2 SQIVND (reference sequence). This CDR3 comprises 15 residues. The junction had 8 bases not matched to a gene; V was cut back by 7 bases and J by 4 bases. The CDR3, as DNA: TGTGCCAGTAACCCCGGGACAGGGGCTCCAGATACGCAGTATTTT. Translating gives CASNPGTGAPDTQYF.

The chain combines TRBV27 with TRBJ2-7; D is unclear. CDR3 length: 13 amino acids. Germline V gives CDR1 MNHEY, CDR2 SMNVEV (reference sequence). Trimming stripped 6 bases from V and 6 bases from J, with 15 bases between. CDR3 in amino acids: CASSPSNGGEQYF. Written as DNA, the CDR3 is TGTGCCAGCAGCCCATCTAATGGCGGCGAGCAGTACTTC.

This clone was picked up one time. CDR3 loop: CASSEAEGAGGYTF. The CDR3, as DNA: TGTGCCAGCAGTGAAGCTGAGGGGGCGGGCGGCTACACCTTC. This sequence joins TRBV2 and TRBJ1-2, with 7 bases aligning to TRBD1. The CDR3 has 14 residues. J lost 8 bases, V lost 0 bases, and 6 bases had no gene match. Per germline, CDR1 SNHLY and CDR2 FYNNEI.

This clone was seen a handful of times. The chain couples TRBV29-1 to TRBJ2-3; D is perhaps TRBD2 (7 bases). Trimming left V 1 base short and J 1 base short, with 12 bases between. The germline CDR1 and CDR2 sequences are SQVTM and ANQGSEA. The CDR3 extends over 15 amino acids. In DNA form, the CDR3 reads TGCAGCGTTGAAGGGGGGGGCTCTCGCACAGATACGCAGTATTTT. Its protein product is CSVEGGGSRTDTQYF.

This chain uses TRBV19 with TRBJ1-5; D might be TRBD1 (5 bases). Deletions cut 5 bases from V and 0 bases from J, with 8 bases between. The CDR3 is made up of 14 amino acids. Germline V gene sequence: CDR1 LNHDA, CDR2 SQIVND (reference sequence). CDR3: CASSVQGSNQPQHF. In nucleotides, the CDR3 is TGTGCCAGTAGTGTTCAGGGTAGCAATCAGCCCCAGCATTTT.

The J gene is TRBJ2-7, the V gene TRBV14; the D is unclear. CDR1 SGHDN and CDR2 FVKESK come from the germline V gene. CDR3 length: 15 residues. Trimming took off 0 bases at V and 9 bases at J, with 18 bases between the two ends. Here the CDR3 reads CASSQDQAYTRGQYF. DNA of the CDR3: TGTGCCAGCAGCCAAGATCAAGCCTACACCAGAGGGCAGTACTTC.

Comment on this clone: One junction end does not reproduce the germline sequence, and a read error may be involved. The V gene is TRBV7-9, the J gene TRBJ2-5; tentatively, D is TRBD1 (6 bases). Germline assignment: CDR1 SEHNR and CDR2 FQNEAQ (reference sequence). The CDR3 sequence is 16 residues long. In nucleotides, the CDR3 is TGTGCCAGCAACTTAGGGGACATCTCGTCACAAGAGACCCAGTACTTC. This gives the protein CASNLGDISSQETQYF.

V is TRBV27 and J is TRBJ1-2; maybe TRBD1 (6 bases). The CDR3 has 13 amino acids. Trimming removed 2 bases at V and 4 bases at J, with 8 bases between. Germline lookup yields CDR1 MNHEY and CDR2 SMNVEV (reference sequence). CDR3 residues: CASSLVGGYGYTF. DNA for the CDR3: TGTGCCAGCAGTTTAGTAGGGGGCTATGGCTACACCTTC.

The chain is built from TRBV5-1 and TRBJ2-3; no firm D call. Germline assignment: CDR1 SGHRS and CDR2 YFSETQ. V lost 4 bases to trimming and J lost 3 bases, with 12 bases between them. The CDR3 runs 14 residues. The CDR3 sequence is CASSLEFKTDTQYF. The CDR3 nucleotides are TGCGCCAGCAGCCTAGAGTTTAAAACAGATACGCAGTATTTT.

This clone was seen just once. J is TRBJ2-5 and V is TRBV9; D is perhaps TRBD1 (5 bases). The germline V and J ends were trimmed by 0 bases and 2 bases, with 8 bases remaining between them. CDR1 is SGDLS and CDR2 is YYNGEE in the germline V gene. This CDR3 has 14 amino acids. CDR3 region: CASSVGQKQETQYF. In nucleotides, the CDR3 is TGTGCCAGCAGCGTAGGACAGAAGCAAGAGACCCAGTACTTC.

V and J are TRBV9 and TRBJ2-3; D call uncertain. Germline CDR1 SGDLS, CDR2 YYNGEE. The CDR3 runs 14 residues. Trimming took 4 bases from V and 6 from J, leaving 15 bases between them. CDR3 loop: CASSPYLWADTQYF. As DNA, the CDR3 is TGTGCCAGCAGCCCTTATCTATGGGCCGATACGCAGTATTTT. The whole variable domain, filled in from reference TRBV9 and TRBJ2-3, reads DSGVTQTPKHLITATGQRVTLRCSPRSGDLSVYWYQQSLDQGLQFLIQYYNGEERAKGNILERFSAQQFPDLHSELNLSSLELGDSALYFCASSPYLWADTQYFGPGTRLTVL.

The chain has TRBV19 and TRBJ2-7; D is possibly TRBD2 (7 bases). V was clipped by 1 base and J by 0 bases, with 10 bases between them. The CDR3 extends over 15 amino acids. Per germline, CDR1 LNHDA and CDR2 SQIVND (reference sequence). The CDR3: CASSIGGGGSYEQYF. CDR3 coding DNA: TGTGCCAGTAGTATAGGCGGGGGCGGCTCCTACGAGCAGTACTTC.

This clone has more than one count but fewer than ten. The chain carries TRBV27 and TRBJ2-7, with TRBD1 identical over 7 bases. The germline gives CDR1 MNHEY, CDR2 SMNVEV (reference sequence). V lost 2 bases and J lost 5; bases outside the gene matches: 6. This CDR3 comprises 14 residues. CDR3 DNA: TGTGCCAGCAGTTTAATGACAGGGAGTAACGAGCAGTACTTC. Translation: CASSLMTGSNEQYF.

This clone was seen a handful of times. This chain joins TRBV5-4 and TRBJ1-2; 8 nucleotides line up with TRBD1. This CDR3 contains 12 residues. J was trimmed by 2 bases and V by 9 bases; bases with no gene match: 3. The germline gives CDR1 SGHNT, CDR2 YYREEE (reference sequence). In DNA, the CDR3 is TGTGCCACTGGACAGGGCAACTATGGCTACACCTTC. Amino acids: CATGQGNYGYTF.

The rearrangement joins TRBV21-1 to TRBJ2-7; TRBD1 is the table's D call, not checked against the DNA. TRBV21-1 represents a pseudogene. This CDR3 comprises 21 residues. The CDR3 DNA follows: TGTGCCAGCAGCAAAGACCCGCCAGGGCCAGCGATAGTTGGCCCCCCCTATAAGCAGTACTTC. This sequence encodes CASSKDPPGPAIVGPPYKQYF.

The chain joins TRBV15 to TRBJ2-3; D perhaps matches TRBD1 (5 bases). V was pared by 1 base and J by 3 bases, with 14 bases between. Germline CDR1 is LNHNV and CDR2 is YYDKDF (reference sequence). The CDR3 covers 16 residues. The CDR3 DNA is TGTGCCACCAGCAGAGGAGACAGACACTCGACAGATACGCAGTATTTT. Its protein product is CATSRGDRHSTDTQYF.

The chain employs TRBV29-1 and TRBJ2-7; 8 bases map to TRBD1. Germline CDR1 and CDR2: SQVTM and ANQGSEA. After removal of 2 bases from V and 5 bases from J, the junction contained 5 bases not matched to a gene. The CDR3 covers 13 residues. The CDR3 DNA sequence: TGCAGCGTTGAAAACCCGGACAGGGACGAGCAGTACTTC. Encoded protein: CSVENPDRDEQYF.